A selection of T cell receptor beta chains follows, all from one sample in a study of T cell repertoires in cytomegalovirus infection. Using its own MiXCR run on the reads, TCRdb lists one record per CDR3 protein. The sample holds 90,000 to 120,000 distinct CDR3 sequences, 20% to 30% seen once. Sequencing was done on a sample of CD8+ T cells from PBMCs. All receptors come from a human donor in good health (CMV status not recorded). Some clones in this sample may be carry-over from other donors' samples. Each CDR3 is given with its conserved first and last residue. The D gene is left open where the match is weak.

CDR3	D	J	V
CAISDGSLHGYTF	NA	TRBJ1-2	TRBV10-3
CAWNGGSNTEAFF	NA	TRBJ1-1	TRBV30
CASSQRGGGRDTEAFF	NA	TRBJ1-1	TRBV14
CASTFPGDGYTF	NA	TRBJ1-2	TRBV12-3/TRBV12-4
CASSYRGREGLDEQFF	TRBD2	TRBJ2-1	TRBV7-6
CASSHTLDPRPYEQYF	NA	TRBJ2-7	TRBV11-2
CASSSRTLGELFF	NA	TRBJ2-2	TRBV7-6
CASSPGTGIMNTEAFF	TRBD1	TRBJ1-1	TRBV19
CASSSQANYGYTF	NA	TRBJ1-2	TRBV11-3
CASSLARADTQYF	NA	TRBJ2-3	TRBV7-8
CSARGGTEAYEQYF	TRBD1	TRBJ2-7	TRBV20-1
CASRGGEAFF	NA	TRBJ1-1	TRBV2
CASSYGRLEQYF	NA	TRBJ2-7	TRBV6-2/TRBV6-3
CASSPRDYTHQYF	TRBD2	TRBJ2-7	TRBV7-8
CAISESGQSYEQYF	NA	TRBJ2-7	TRBV10-3
CAISESAGQGAYSNQPQHF	TRBD1	TRBJ1-5	TRBV10-3
CASNGDLGTEAFF	NA	TRBJ1-1	TRBV19
CATSRDQGGLNNEQFF	NA	TRBJ2-1	TRBV15
CAGSLDINTEAFF	NA	TRBJ1-1	TRBV5-1
CASSLSGTSGTSTDTQYF	TRBD2	TRBJ2-3	TRBV5-6
CASSLLGISQPQHF	NA	TRBJ1-5	TRBV12-3/TRBV12-4
CASSPGPSGDNEQFF	TRBD2	TRBJ2-1	TRBV7-8
CASSPVREASATQYF	NA	TRBJ2-3	TRBV7-9
CASSDSSSGGNEQFF	TRBD2	TRBJ2-1	TRBV6-4
CASSPPSSGANVLTF	NA	TRBJ2-6	TRBV5-1
CASSNSGGNQPQHF	NA	TRBJ1-5	TRBV4-1
CSARGDRANYGYTF	TRBD1	TRBJ1-2	TRBV20-1
CASSRGQGPNYGYTF	TRBD1	TRBJ1-2	TRBV11-2
CASSYVPGENYGYTF	NA	TRBJ1-2	TRBV6-6
CASSDNRANYGYTF	NA	TRBJ1-2	TRBV6-5
CASSSGFSYEQYF	NA	TRBJ2-7	TRBV12-3/TRBV12-4
CASSSPGQRQYF	TRBD1	TRBJ2-7	TRBV11-2
CASSAERGNIQYF	NA	TRBJ2-4	TRBV7-9
CASRGGGTYEQYF	NA	TRBJ2-7	TRBV6-1
CASSGQGKGQPQHF	TRBD1	TRBJ1-5	TRBV2
CASSELAGGTSTDTQYF	TRBD2	TRBJ2-3	TRBV28
CASSRTRTHNEQFF	TRBD2	TRBJ2-1	TRBV27
CASSLGLDSYNEQFF	TRBD2	TRBJ2-1	TRBV5-4
CASSWVGTGRLYNEQFF	NA	TRBJ2-1	TRBV6-2/TRBV6-3
CSASLGGSNTGELFF	NA	TRBJ2-2	TRBV20-1
CASRTIGRGGFDTDTQYF	TRBD2	TRBJ2-3	TRBV12-3/TRBV12-4
CASFSRDYQAGSTDTQYF	TRBD2	TRBJ2-3	TRBV28
CASRPPHLRETQYF	NA	TRBJ2-5	TRBV25-1
CASSQTGLNEQFF	TRBD1	TRBJ2-1	TRBV7-6
CASSWADPHTQYF	NA	TRBJ2-3	TRBV12-3/TRBV12-4
CSSGTSGVWETQYF	TRBD2	TRBJ2-5	TRBV20-1
CATTLIIAGVDKNIQYF	TRBD2	TRBJ2-4	TRBV24-1
CASSFPAVADTQYF	NA	TRBJ2-3	TRBV28